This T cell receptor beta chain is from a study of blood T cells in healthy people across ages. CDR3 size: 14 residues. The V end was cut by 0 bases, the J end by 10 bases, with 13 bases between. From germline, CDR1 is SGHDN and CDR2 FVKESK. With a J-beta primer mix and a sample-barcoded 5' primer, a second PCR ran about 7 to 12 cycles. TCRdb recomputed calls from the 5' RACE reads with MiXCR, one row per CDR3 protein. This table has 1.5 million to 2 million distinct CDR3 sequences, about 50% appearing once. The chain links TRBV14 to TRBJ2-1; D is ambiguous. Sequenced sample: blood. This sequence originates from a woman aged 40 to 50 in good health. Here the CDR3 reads CASSQEGGFLEQFF. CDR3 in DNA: TGTGCCAGCAGCCAAGAGGGCGGATTTTTGGAGCAGTTCTTC.